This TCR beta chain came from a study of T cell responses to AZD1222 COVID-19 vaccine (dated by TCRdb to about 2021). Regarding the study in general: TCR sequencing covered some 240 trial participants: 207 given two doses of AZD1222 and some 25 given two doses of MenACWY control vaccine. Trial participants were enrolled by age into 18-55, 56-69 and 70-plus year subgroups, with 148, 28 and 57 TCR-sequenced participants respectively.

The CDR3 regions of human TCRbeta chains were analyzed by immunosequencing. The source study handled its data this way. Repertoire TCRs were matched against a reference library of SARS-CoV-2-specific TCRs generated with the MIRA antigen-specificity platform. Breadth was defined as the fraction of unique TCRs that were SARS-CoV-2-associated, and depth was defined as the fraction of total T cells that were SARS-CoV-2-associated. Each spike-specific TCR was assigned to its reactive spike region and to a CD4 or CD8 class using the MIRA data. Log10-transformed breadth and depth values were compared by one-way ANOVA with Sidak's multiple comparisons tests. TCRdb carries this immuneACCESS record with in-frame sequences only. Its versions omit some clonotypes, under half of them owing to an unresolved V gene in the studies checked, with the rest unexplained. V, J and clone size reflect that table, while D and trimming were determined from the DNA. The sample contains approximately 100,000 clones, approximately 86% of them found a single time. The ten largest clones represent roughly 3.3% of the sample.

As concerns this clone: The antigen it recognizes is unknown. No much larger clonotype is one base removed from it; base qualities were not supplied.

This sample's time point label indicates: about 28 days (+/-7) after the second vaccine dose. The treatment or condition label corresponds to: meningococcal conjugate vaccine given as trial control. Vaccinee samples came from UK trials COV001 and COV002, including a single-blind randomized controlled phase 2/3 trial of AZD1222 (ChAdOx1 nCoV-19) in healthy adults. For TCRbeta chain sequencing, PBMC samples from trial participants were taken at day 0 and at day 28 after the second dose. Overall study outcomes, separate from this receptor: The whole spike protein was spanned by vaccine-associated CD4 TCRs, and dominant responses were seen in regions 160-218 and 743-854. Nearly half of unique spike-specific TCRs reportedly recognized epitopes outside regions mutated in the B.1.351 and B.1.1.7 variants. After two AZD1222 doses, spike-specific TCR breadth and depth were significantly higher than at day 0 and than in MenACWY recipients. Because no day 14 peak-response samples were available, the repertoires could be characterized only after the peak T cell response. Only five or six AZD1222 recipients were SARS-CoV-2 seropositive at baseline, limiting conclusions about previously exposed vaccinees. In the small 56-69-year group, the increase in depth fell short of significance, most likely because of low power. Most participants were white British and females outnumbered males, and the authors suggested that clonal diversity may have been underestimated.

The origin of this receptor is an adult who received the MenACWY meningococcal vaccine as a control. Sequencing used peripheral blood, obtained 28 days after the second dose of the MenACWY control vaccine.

The CDR3 region reads CASSPGQGLGYTF. The sequenced DNA is TGTGCCAGCAGCCCAGGACAGGGCTTGGGCTACACCTTC. The V and J genes are TRBV28 and TRBJ1-2; 8 bases in the junction line up with TRBD1. The CDR3, cysteine through phenylalanine, is 13 amino acids long. The only DNA kept is the CDR3, 39 bases in frame from the first base. According to the germline V gene, CDR1 reads MDHEN and CDR2 reads SYDVKM. Here V drops 6 bases and J drops 8 bases, and the junction holds 8 bases not matched to any gene.